This passage covers 18 T cell receptor beta chains from one sample sequenced in a study of lymphopenia after photon versus proton radiotherapy. Data came from immunoSEQ multiplex PCR; TCRdb stores just in-frame clones and leaves some out. The data contain about 39,000 clones, approximately 90% of them singletons. The sample here was peripheral blood, taken from a patient treated with photon-based radiotherapy. The source of these receptors is a man in his fifties or sixties with cholangiocarcinoma.

The rearrangement links TRBV4-1 to TRBJ1-1; no firm D call. Germline loops: CDR1 MGHRA, CDR2 YSYEKL. V was pared by 4 bases and J by 1 base, with 13 bases between. The CDR3 spans 15 residues. CDR3 DNA: TGCGCCAGCAGCCCCTTCGGGCAGACGAACACTGAAGCTTTCTTT. Its protein product is CASSPFGQTNTEAFF.

Turning to this clone: One end of the junction is discordant with germline, which a read error may explain. J is TRBJ2-1 and V is TRBV9; the D call may be TRBD1 or TRBD2 (5 bases each). Germline values: CDR1 SGDLS, CDR2 YYNGEE. The CDR3 spans 15 residues. CDR3 amino acids: CASSVVGDPYDEQFF. The CDR3 DNA reads as TGTGCCAGCAGCGTAGTGGGGGATCCCTACGATGAGCAGTTCTTC.

This chain uses TRBV29-1 with TRBJ2-5; the D gene is possibly TRBD1 (7 bases). The ends were cut back, 7 bases at V and 7 bases at J, with 19 bases in the middle. CDR3 length: 13 amino acids. The germline CDR1 and CDR2 sequences are SQVTM and ANQGSEA. CDR3: CSAKLTGRGTQYF. As DNA, the CDR3 is TGCAGCGCTAAACTGACAGGGCGGGGGACCCAGTACTTC.

V gene TRBV25-1 combines with J gene TRBJ1-2, with 7 nucleotides matching TRBD1. Germline CDR1 is MGHDK and CDR2 is SYGVNS. Trimming cost V 1 base and J 4 bases; bases outside gene matches: 6. This CDR3 is built from 15 residues. CDR3 DNA sequence: TGTGCCAGCAGTGAATCCCCCGGGACAGCCTATGGCTACACCTTC. Its protein product is CASSESPGTAYGYTF.

The V call is TRBV18, the J call TRBJ2-1; 7 bases are a match to TRBD1. The V and J ends lost 3 bases and 0 bases, in that order; junction bases with no gene match: 2. Germline V CDR1 and CDR2: KGHSH, LQKENI. CDR3 size: 15 residues. The chain's CDR3 is CASSPQGVSYNEQFF. The DNA of the CDR3 is TGTGCCAGCTCACCGCAGGGGGTCTCCTACAATGAGCAGTTCTTC.

The V and J genes are TRBV11-2 and TRBJ1-5, with 9 bases identical to TRBD1. Unmatched junction bases numbered 10, after V lost 5 bases and J lost 5 bases. The CDR3 contains 16 residues. Germline V lookup: CDR1 SGHAT, CDR2 FQNNGV. CDR3 DNA: TGTGCCAGCAGCCCACTACAAAGACAGGGGGATCAGCCCCAGCATTTT. It encodes CASSPLQRQGDQPQHF.

The V gene is TRBV28, the J gene TRBJ1-3, with D unresolved. Trimming cost V 3 bases and J 0 bases, with 12 bases left between them. Germline assignment: CDR1 MDHEN and CDR2 SYDVKM. The CDR3 covers 16 residues. The CDR3 sequence is CASSFGRSDSGNTIYF. The CDR3 DNA reads TGTGCCAGCAGTTTTGGCAGAAGTGACTCTGGAAACACCATATATTTT.

The chain joins TRBV5-4 to TRBJ1-5, with D possibly being TRBD1 (6 bases). This CDR3 region has 15 residues. Trimming took 2 bases from V and 6 from J, leaving 15 bases between them. Germline assignment: CDR1 SGHNT and CDR2 YYREEE (reference sequence). CDR3 sequence reads: CASSFVGADGQPQHF. The DNA for the CDR3 is TGTGCCAGCAGCTTTGTGGGGGCAGACGGTCAGCCCCAGCATTTT.

The rearrangement uses TRBV7-2 and TRBJ1-2; D unclear. Looked up from germline, CDR1 is SGHTA and CDR2 is FQGNSA. V was cut by 5 bases and J by 4 bases, with 2 bases left in between. The CDR3 is 10 amino acids. CDR3 DNA sequence: TGTGCCAGCAGCAGCTATGGCTACACCTTC. Protein product: CASSSYGYTF.

The rearrangement uses TRBV2 and TRBJ1-2; 10 bases agree with TRBD1. The CDR3 runs to 16 residues. Germline CDR1 SNHLY, CDR2 FYNNEI. The V gene end was trimmed by 5 bases and the J gene end by 3 bases; junction bases not matched to a gene: 9. The CDR3 coding sequence is TGTGCCAGCAGTCGACAGGGGGCGATGTTGGACTATGGCTACACCTTC. Encoded protein: CASSRQGAMLDYGYTF.

This clone occurred once. The chain has TRBV5-1 and TRBJ1-5; no reliable D call. V lost 4 bases and J 1 base, leaving 12 bases between the germline ends. CDR1 and CDR2 (germline): SGHRS, YFSETQ. The CDR3 has 15 residues. CDR3 sequence reads: CASSLNGESNQPQHF. CDR3 nucleotide sequence: TGCGCCAGCAGCCTGAACGGGGAGAGCAATCAGCCCCAGCATTTT.

This clone occurred once. The V gene is TRBV6-9, the J gene TRBJ2-7; the D gene is possibly TRBD1 (6 bases). The CDR3 spans 15 residues. V lost 3 bases and J lost 5, with 17 bases in between. Germline V lookup: CDR1 MNHGY, CDR2 SVAAGI. CDR3 DNA sequence: TGTGCCAGCAGTTACGTCATGACAGGAATCCACGAGCAGTACTTC. It is translated as CASSYVMTGIHEQYF.

The chain carries TRBV9 and TRBJ2-3, with TRBD2 identical over 12 bases. Trimming removed 4 bases from V and 3 bases from J; junction bases left unmatched: 6. Germline-derived CDR1 and CDR2 are SGDLS and YYNGEE. The CDR3 contains 16 residues. CDR3 sequence (DNA): TGTGCCAGCAGCACTGGACTAGCGGGAAGAACAGATACGCAGTATTTT. It codes for CASSTGLAGRTDTQYF.

J is TRBJ2-5 and V is TRBV6-1; a weak D match, TRBD2 (5 bases). V lost 9 bases and J lost 5, with 16 bases in between. Germline V gives CDR1 MNHNS, CDR2 SASEGT. CDR3 length: 13 residues. The CDR3 coding sequence is TGTGCCAGTTCTCCGATTAGAGGGGAGACCCAGTACTTC. Encoded protein: CASSPIRGETQYF.

The genes are TRBV11-3 and TRBJ2-2; 7 nucleotides match TRBD2. J gave up 2 bases and V 0 bases, and 6 bases lay outside the gene matches. Germline values: CDR1 SGHNT, CDR2 YENEEA. The CDR3 consists of 17 residues. As DNA, the CDR3 is TGTGCCAGCAGCTTAGAAGCGGGGCACCCAAACACCGGGGAGCTGTTTTTT. It specifies CASSLEAGHPNTGELFF. Full variable domain (remainder filled in from reference TRBV11-3 and TRBJ2-2): EAGVVQSPRYKIIEKKQPVAFWCNPISGHNTLYWYLQNLGQGPELLIRYENEEAVDDSQLPKDRFSAERLKGVDSTLKIQPAELGDSAVYLCASSLEAGHPNTGELFFGEGSRLTVL.

V gene TRBV10-3 combines with J gene TRBJ2-5, with TRBD1 matching 7 bases. CDR1 and CDR2 (germline): ENHRY, SYGVKD. Trimming took 8 bases from V and 1 from J; bases not matched to a gene: 7. There are 14 residues in the CDR3. CDR3 amino acids: CAIGKGQTQETQYF. In nucleotides, the CDR3 is TGTGCCATCGGGAAGGGACAGACCCAAGAGACCCAGTACTTC.

This rearrangement joins TRBV7-2 to TRBJ1-2, with a tentative D call TRBD1 (5 bases). This CDR3 spans 14 amino acids. Germline lookup yields CDR1 SGHTA and CDR2 FQGNSA. V was pared by 4 bases and J by 0 bases, with 9 bases between. Here the CDR3 reads CASSSGLTNYGYTF. CDR3 DNA sequence: TGTGCCAGCAGCTCGGGACTGACTAACTATGGCTACACCTTC.

Here the CDR3 reads CASSYSVVYNEQFF. In nucleotides, the CDR3 is TGTGCCAGCAGTTACTCGGTCGTATACAATGAGCAGTTCTTC. The rearrangement joins TRBV6-5 to TRBJ2-1; D is uncertain. V was shortened by 0 bases and J by 4 bases, with 7 bases between the two germline ends. Germline V CDR1 and CDR2: MNHEY, SVGAGI. This CDR3 has 14 amino acids.